This T cell receptor (beta chain) was sequenced for a study of CD8 T cells in Susac syndrome. Whole-study context: The Susac syndrome patients were therapy-naive, on corticosteroids, or on intravenous immunoglobulin alone at blood draw.

The CDR3 is made up of 16 amino acids. Trimming removed 6 bases at V and 2 bases at J, with 17 bases between. CDR1 is MNHNS, CDR2 SASEGT, per germline. From blood CD8+ and CD4+ T cells, the TCR beta chain was sequenced. Reverse transcription of 0.5 to 1 ug RNA was carried out with random hexamers. It was immunoSEQ multiplex PCR that amplified TCR beta CDR3 across 54 Vbeta and 13 Jbeta. TCRdb called the immunoSEQ multiplex PCR reads again in MiXCR, with one record for every CDR3 protein. The table shows approximately 210,000 distinct CDR3 sequences, with 85% to 95% occurring only once. This rearrangement joins TRBV6-1 to TRBJ2-4; D is perhaps TRBD2 (6 bases). This receptor was taken from a human donor with Susac syndrome. Sequenced input: CD4+ T cells from PBMCs. The CDR3 sequence: CASRPDMWDSKNIQYF. The CDR3 bases are TGTGCCAGCAGACCCGACATGTGGGACTCCAAAAACATTCAGTACTTC.